The subject of this entry is one TCR beta chain. The antigen is undetermined. The CDR3 is made up of 14 amino acids. The V segment lost 3 bases and the J segment 4 bases; nucleotides outside the gene matches: 5. CDR1 and CDR2 from the germline V gene are MDHEN and SYDVKM. The data are from a study of vaccination and CD4 T cells after COVID-19. Study context: According to the study, participants were given two doses of BNT162b2 or mRNA-1273 vaccine.

Sequenced with the Oncomine TCR Beta short-read assay was DNA taken from cultured CD4+ T cells. TCRdb re-called the PCR reads through MiXCR, storing one row per CDR3 protein. The sample consists of some 7,700 distinct CDR3 sequences, about 56% of them appearing once. The treatment here: approximately 9-day PBMC culture with coronavirus spike peptide pools or control peptides (ViraFEST assay). Positive PCR results dated from March to December 2020, before the US Alpha, Beta and Delta variants. General study points: Median SARS-CoV-2-reactive clonotype numbers rose nonsignificantly, about 21 to 38. Convalescent patients displayed spike mono-reactivity in 304 of 307 vaccine-specific clones.

Source material: CD4+ T cells from blood, cultured in vitro. This chain joins TRBV28 and TRBJ2-7, with TRBD1 matching over 8 bases. This clonotype was sampled from a human donor who had recovered from COVID-19. As DNA, the CDR3 is TGTGCCAGCAGTTTGGCGGGACAGGCTTACGAGCAGTACTTC. This translates into CASSLAGQAYEQYF.